The sequence of this T cell receptor beta chain was determined in a study of OX40 agonist ivuxolimab in advanced cancers. Study-level information: Patients were given ivuxolimab, an antibody that agonizes OX40 (CD134). At roughly 83% male, the cohort had a mean age of 60 years, ranging from about 23 to 80. Among those treated, three patients had partial responses, one with hepatocellular carcinoma and two with cutaneous melanoma.

Findings and caveats of the study: It was not determined which antigens were specifically recognized by the peripheral T cells that had undergone clonal expansion.

Using immunoSEQ multiplex PCR, the repertoire was profiled, and TCRdb retains in-frame clones only, with some absent. The data contain over 75,000 clones, around 90% of them seen just once; the ten biggest clones take up 0.95% to 1.3%. The CDR3 covers 13 residues. Germline V gene data show CDR1 as SGHVS and CDR2 as FQNEAQ. Deletions cut 6 bases from V and 8 bases from J, with 14 bases between. This clone was observed once. The antigen is undetermined. The material was CD4+ or CD8+ T cells sorted from blood, obtained in a trial of the OX40 agonist ivuxolimab. This chain uses TRBV7-8 with TRBJ2-1; D remains unclear. The clonotype comes from an adult with an advanced solid tumor such as melanoma, head and neck, liver or kidney cancer. The CDR3 sequence is CASRPSPVDEQFF. As DNA, the CDR3 is TGTGCCAGCAGACCCTCCCCAGTAGATGAGCAGTTCTTC.